The rows below give T cell receptor beta chains drawn from one sample of a study of blood T cell repertoires in COVID-19. Sequenced by immunoSEQ multiplex PCR; TCRdb stores in-frame clones only, minus some. The table records 95,000 to 100,000 clones, 70% to 90% of them present only once. Sequencing was performed on peripheral blood. The source of these receptors is an older man with acute or convalescent COVID-19. CDR3s include the opening cysteine and the closing phenylalanine or tryptophan. Fields, in order: D gene, J gene, V gene, CDR3 DNA, CDR3 protein. D genes are given only for firm matches.

d_call: TRBD1
j_call: TRBJ1-1
v_call: TRBV7-9
cdr3_nt: TGTGCCAGCAGCCAAACACCGGGACAGGGGAGCACTGAAGCTTTCTTT
cdr3_aa: CASSQTPGQGSTEAFF

d_call: TRBD2
j_call: TRBJ2-7
v_call: TRBV6-1
cdr3_nt: TGTGCCAGCAGTGATCCCGGCGGGGGCGAGCAGTACTTC
cdr3_aa: CASSDPGGGEQYF

d_call: -
j_call: TRBJ2-7
v_call: TRBV28
cdr3_nt: TGTGCCAGCAGTCCCCTAGCGTACGAGCAGTACTTC
cdr3_aa: CASSPLAYEQYF

d_call: TRBD2
j_call: TRBJ2-1
v_call: TRBV6-6
cdr3_nt: TGTGCCAGCAGTTTTCCGGGACTAGCTTACAATGAGCAGTTCTTC
cdr3_aa: CASSFPGLAYNEQFF

d_call: -
j_call: TRBJ1-5
v_call: TRBV25-1
cdr3_nt: TGTGCCAGCAGTGAATCGGGCAGGGTGAATCAGCCCCAGCATTTT
cdr3_aa: CASSESGRVNQPQHF

d_call: -
j_call: TRBJ2-7
v_call: TRBV3-1/TRBV3-2
cdr3_nt: TGTGCCAGCAGCCATGCCCAGGGCGAGCAGTACTTC
cdr3_aa: CASSHAQGEQYF

d_call: -
j_call: TRBJ2-7
v_call: TRBV21-1
cdr3_nt: TGTGCCAGCAGCAAAGCGCCGAGCGTGTTGGACACGGAGTACGAGCAGTACTTC
cdr3_aa: CASSKAPSVLDTEYEQYF

d_call: -
j_call: TRBJ1-5
v_call: TRBV28
cdr3_nt: TGTGCCTGTGAGCCTAAGATAAATTACGGGGGCAATCAGCCCCAGCATTTT
cdr3_aa: CACEPKINYGGNQPQHF

d_call: TRBD1
j_call: TRBJ1-2
v_call: TRBV5-1
cdr3_nt: TGCGCCAGCAGCGGACAGGGGGCAGGGTATGGCTACACCTTC
cdr3_aa: CASSGQGAGYGYTF

d_call: -
j_call: TRBJ1-2
v_call: TRBV25-1
cdr3_nt: TGTGCCAGCAGGAAGTCAGGGGCTGGCGGCTACACCTTC
cdr3_aa: CASRKSGAGGYTF

d_call: -
j_call: TRBJ2-2
v_call: TRBV28
cdr3_nt: TGTGCCAGCAGTTTCAGGGCCGGGGAGCTGTTTTTT
cdr3_aa: CASSFRAGELFF

d_call: -
j_call: TRBJ2-5
v_call: TRBV11-2
cdr3_nt: TGTGCCAGCAGCTTACTGGGCGTAGGGACCCAGTACTTC
cdr3_aa: CASSLLGVGTQYF